These 24 T cell receptor beta chains came from one sample sequenced in a study of T-cell reconstitution after alpha-beta-depleted transplantation in children. This sample's TCRbeta library carried unique molecular identifier barcodes. TCRdb reanalysed the PCR reads using MiXCR and keeps one entry per CDR3 protein. Among 350,000 to 450,000 distinct CDR3 sequences listed, roughly 22% were seen once. The material sequenced was PBMCs from the stem cell graft donor, taken from the stem cell graft. The receptors come from a human donor who donated a stem cell graft to a child with acute myeloid leukemia.

This clonotype was recorded at least ten times. The J gene is TRBJ2-2, the V gene TRBV12-3 or TRBV12-4; TRBD2 matches at 7 bases. This CDR3 has 13 amino acids. With 8 bases clipped from V and 6 bases from J, the junction kept 6 bases outside the gene matches. The CDR3 DNA follows: TGTGCCAGCGAGGCGGGAGTTGCCGGGGAGCTGTTTTTT. Amino acid sequence: CASEAGVAGELFF.

The chain is built from TRBV6-5 and TRBJ2-5; D uncertain. The germline V and J ends were trimmed by 1 base and 4 bases, with 22 bases remaining between them. The CDR3 has 18 amino acids. Germline V gives CDR1 MNHEY, CDR2 SVGAGI. The CDR3 loop reads CASSYLGALGVRLETQYF. The CDR3 DNA reads TGTGCCAGCAGTTACTTAGGCGCTCTTGGGGTTCGTTTAGAGACCCAGTACTTC.

V is TRBV6-2 or TRBV6-3 and J is TRBJ2-5; 12 positions agree with TRBD2. CDR1 and CDR2 (germline): MNHEY, SVGEGT. The CDR3 is 16 residues long. V trimming: 4 bases; J trimming: 5 bases; junction bases outside the gene matches: 8. The DNA of the CDR3 is TGTGCCAGCAGTTCCTCTAGCGGGAGGGCCGTGGAGACCCAGTACTTC. Protein product: CASSSSSGRAVETQYF.

This clonotype occurred a few times. The gene calls are TRBV7-9 and TRBJ2-3; 13 bases fit TRBD2. With V trimmed by 5 bases and J by 3 bases, 5 bases remained unmatched. Germline CDR1 is SEHNR and CDR2 is FQNEAQ (reference sequence). There are 16 residues in the CDR3. The CDR3 nucleotides read TGTGCCAGCAGCCTAGGACTAGCGGGAGTGACAGATACGCAGTATTTT. It codes for CASSLGLAGVTDTQYF.

This clonotype has just a few counts. V usage is TRBV9 and J usage is TRBJ2-1, with TRBD2 matching 10 bases. The CDR3 contains 16 residues. Germline V lookup: CDR1 SGDLS, CDR2 YYNGEE. The V and J ends lost 4 bases and 7 bases, in that order; junction bases with no gene match: 11. CDR3 nucleotide sequence: TGTGCCAGCAGCCATCCTATAGCGGGAGGTGATAATGAGCAGTTCTTC. It yields the protein CASSHPIAGGDNEQFF.

CDR3 coding DNA: TGTGCCAGCAGTCCGGGGACAGGGGTGATCGATGAGCAGTTCTTC. Residues: CASSPGTGVIDEQFF. V gene TRBV12-3 or TRBV12-4 combines with J gene TRBJ2-1, with TRBD1 matching 10 bases. Trimming took 5 bases from V and 8 from J; bases not matched to a gene: 9. The CDR3 length is 15 residues.

This clonotype was observed a few times. This chain connects TRBV12-3 or TRBV12-4 to TRBJ2-7, with D possibly being TRBD1 (5 bases). The CDR3 is 14 residues long. Trimming left V 3 bases short and J 4 bases short, with 13 bases between. In DNA form, the CDR3 reads TGTGCCAGCAGTTTCGAGACAGCTACATACGAGCAGTACTTC. It is translated as CASSFETATYEQYF.

V is TRBV24-1 and J is TRBJ1-6; TRBD1 aligns across 9 bases. Germline-derived CDR1 and CDR2 are KGHDR and SFDVKD. The CDR3 sequence is 14 residues long. After removal of 3 bases from V and 16 bases from J, the junction contained 9 bases not matched to a gene. The CDR3 sequence: CATSDPGTGIGLHF. The CDR3 nucleotides read TGTGCCACCAGTGATCCCGGGACAGGGATCGGGCTCCACTTT.

The sample holds many counts of this clonotype. The chain employs TRBV24-1 and TRBJ1-4, with TRBD1 as a possible D gene (5 bases). Germline CDR1 is KGHDR and CDR2 is SFDVKD. This CDR3 comprises 15 residues. V lost 3 bases and J 10 bases, leaving 17 bases between the germline ends. The CDR3 DNA reads as TGTGCCACCAGTGATCCGTCCCAGGGCGCAGCAAAACTGTTTTTT. Encoded protein: CATSDPSQGAAKLFF.

There are a few counts of this clonotype. The CDR3 region is CASSLVAGGELFF. The CDR3 coding sequence is TGTGCCAGCAGCTTAGTGGCCGGCGGGGAGCTGTTTTTT. The chain recombines TRBV13 with TRBJ2-2; no reliable D call. The CDR3 contains 13 residues. The germline V gene encodes CDR1 PRHDT and CDR2 FYEKMQ (reference sequence). The ends were cut back, 1 base at V and 7 bases at J, with 7 bases in the middle.

This clonotype showed up just a few times. The J gene is TRBJ2-4, the V gene TRBV28; D gene unclear. This CDR3 has 15 residues. The germline CDR1 and CDR2 sequences are MDHEN and SYDVKM. Trimming took 6 bases from V and 0 from J, leaving 12 bases between them. This CDR3 reads CASSPLEEAKNIQYF. The CDR3 nucleotides read TGTGCCAGCAGCCCCCTGGAAGAAGCCAAAAACATTCAGTACTTC.

This clonotype was seen many times. This chain uses TRBV7-2 with TRBJ2-5, with TRBD2 identical over 7 bases. This CDR3 is built from 15 residues. V gave up 5 bases and J gave up 0 bases; unmatched junction bases: 6. Germline V gene data show CDR1 as SGHTA and CDR2 as FQGNSA. This CDR3 is CASSPLAVYQETQYF. For the CDR3, the DNA is TGTGCCAGCAGCCCCCTAGCGGTCTACCAAGAGACCCAGTACTTC.

This clonotype was recorded many times. This rearrangement joins TRBV27 to TRBJ2-7; D may be TRBD1 (7 bases). Germline CDR1 reads MNHEY; CDR2 reads SMNVEV (reference sequence). V dropped 5 bases and J dropped 6 bases, with 8 bases sitting between them. The CDR3 is 11 amino acids. The chain's CDR3 is CASSQGGEQYF. For the CDR3, the DNA is TGTGCCAGCAGTCAGGGGGGCGAGCAGTACTTC.

This clonotype was seen at least ten times. The genes are TRBV29-1 and TRBJ2-7, with TRBD1 matching 7 bases. Unmatched junction bases numbered 5, after V lost 5 bases and J lost 1 base. CDR3 length equals 13 residues. Looked up from germline, CDR1 is SQVTM and CDR2 is ANQGSEA. The CDR3 nucleotides are TGCAGCGTTAGAGAGACAGGGTCCTACGAGCAGTACTTC. It yields the protein CSVRETGSYEQYF.

This clonotype was counted a few times. The chain has TRBV5-1 and TRBJ2-3; TRBD1 matches 8 bases. The CDR3 consists of 17 residues. V was pared by 4 bases and J by 1 base, with 11 bases of the junction left unmatched. The germline V gene has CDR1 SGHRS and CDR2 YFSETQ. CDR3 bases: TGCGCCAGCAGCGTAGGACAGGGTGTCTACCGCACAGATACGCAGTATTTT. Its translation is CASSVGQGVYRTDTQYF.

This clonotype has ten or more counts. The rearrangement links TRBV20-1 to TRBJ1-1, with TRBD1 as a possible D gene (6 bases). There are 14 residues in the CDR3. CDR1 is DFQATT and CDR2 is SNEGSKA in the germline V gene (reference sequence). Trimming removed 1 base at V and 4 bases at J, with 13 bases between. The CDR3 reads CSARVQKGGTEAFF. In nucleotides, the CDR3 is TGCAGTGCTAGAGTACAAAAAGGGGGCACTGAAGCTTTCTTT.

As regards this clonotype: This may come from a read error, since a much larger clone is one base off. As DNA, the CDR3 is TGTGCCAGCAGTTTGACCGAGACTAGCGGGGGCGAGACCCAGTACTTC. It translates to CASSLTETSGGETQYF. This chain links TRBV12-3 or TRBV12-4 with TRBJ2-5, with TRBD2 identical over 12 bases. This CDR3 contains 16 residues. The ends lost 3 bases at V and 5 bases at J; junction bases unmatched: 7.

The chain employs TRBV6-6 and TRBJ2-7, with D perhaps TRBD1 (6 bases). This CDR3 comprises 12 residues. The germline gives CDR1 MNHNY, CDR2 SVGAGI (reference sequence). V was shortened by 8 bases and J by 7 bases, with 15 bases between the two germline ends. CDR3 nucleotides: TGTGCCAGCCGATTACCAGGGGAGGAGCAGTACTTC. Protein: CASRLPGEEQYF.

The chain combines TRBV12-3 or TRBV12-4 with TRBJ2-3, with 12 bases that match TRBD1. This CDR3 region has 16 residues. V gave up 5 bases and J gave up 1 base; unmatched junction bases: 4. CDR3 in amino acids: CASSPRDRGRTDTQYF. The CDR3 coding sequence is TGTGCCAGCAGTCCTCGGGACAGGGGGCGCACAGATACGCAGTATTTT.

The chain combines TRBV15 with TRBJ1-1; possible D gene TRBD1, 6 bases. Germline loops: CDR1 LNHNV, CDR2 YYDKDF (reference sequence). The length of the CDR3 is 16 residues. Trimming removed 0 bases at V and 1 base at J, with 12 bases between. In DNA, the CDR3 is TGTGCCACCAGCAGAGATCAGACAGGCGCGAACACTGAAGCTTTCTTT. This gives the protein CATSRDQTGANTEAFF. Supplemented by reference TRBV15 and TRBJ1-1, the full variable domain reads DAMVIQNPRYQVTQFGKPVTLSCSQTLNHNVMYWYQQKSSQAPKLLFHYYDKDFNNEADTPDNFQSRRPNTSFCFLDIRSPGLGDTAMYLCATSRDQTGANTEAFFGQGTRLTVV.

This clonotype was picked up one time. This chain joins TRBV9 and TRBJ2-5; D might be TRBD1 or TRBD2, each matching 5 bases. Germline V gene lookup returns CDR1 SGDLS and CDR2 YYNGEE. Trimming left V 3 bases short and J 4 bases short, with 16 bases between. This CDR3 region has 15 residues. CDR3 region: CASSARDASRETQYF. As DNA, the CDR3 is TGTGCCAGCAGCGCCCGGGACGCCTCCAGAGAGACCCAGTACTTC.

This clonotype was counted at least ten times. The J gene is TRBJ2-1, the V gene TRBV7-2; either TRBD1 or TRBD2 may supply D (7 bases each). CDR3 length: 14 amino acids. The germline V gene encodes CDR1 SGHTA and CDR2 FQGNSA. Trimming cost V 5 bases and J 5 bases, with 13 bases left between them. This chain's CDR3 is CASSPRGGNNEQFF. CDR3 sequence (DNA): TGTGCCAGCAGCCCCAGGGGGGGTAACAATGAGCAGTTCTTC.

This clonotype was observed a handful of times. The chain combines TRBV7-6 with TRBJ2-3; 8 bases line up with TRBD2. CDR3 size: 16 residues. Per germline, CDR1 SGHVS and CDR2 FNYEAQ. V was clipped by 5 bases and J by 2 bases; unmatched bases: 9. The CDR3 loop reads CASSLRTSSHTDTQYF. The CDR3 bases are TGTGCCAGCAGCCTCCGGACTAGCTCACACACAGATACGCAGTATTTT.

The gene calls are TRBV10-3 and TRBJ2-5; 8 positions agree with TRBD1. In germline, CDR1 is ENHRY, CDR2 SYGVKD. V lost 7 bases, J lost 1 base, and 8 bases stayed unmatched. The CDR3 is 15 residues long. In nucleotides, the CDR3 is TGTGCCATCAAGCCGGGACAGGCGGGCCAAGAGACCCAGTACTTC. This codes for CAIKPGQAGQETQYF.